Following are 7 T cell receptor beta chains from one sample sequenced in a study of OX40 agonist ivuxolimab in advanced cancers. Profiled with immunoSEQ multiplex PCR; TCRdb holds only in-frame clones, not every one. This repertoire shows tens of thousands of clones, 80% to 90% found once; its top ten account for less than 2%. Sample: CD4+ or CD8+ T cells sorted from blood, taken in a trial of the OX40 agonist ivuxolimab. The receptors shown here come from an adult with an advanced solid tumor such as melanoma, head and neck, liver or kidney cancer.

J is TRBJ2-5 and V is TRBV6-6, with D tentatively TRBD2 (6 bases). This CDR3 contains 14 residues. Germline V gives CDR1 MNHNY, CDR2 SVGAGI (reference sequence). V lost 7 bases, J lost 1 base, and 13 bases lay in between. Here the CDR3 reads CASTTPGLQETQYF. The CDR3 bases are TGTGCCAGCACCACACCGGGACTCCAAGAGACCCAGTACTTC.

The V call is TRBV5-1, the J call TRBJ2-7; D is possibly TRBD2 (5 bases). This CDR3 is built from 14 residues. Trimming took off 0 bases at V and 5 bases at J, with 12 bases between the two ends. Germline V gene sequence: CDR1 SGHRS, CDR2 YFSETQ. This chain's CDR3 is CASSLGGPGNEQYF. Here the CDR3 DNA reads TGCGCCAGCAGCTTGGGCGGGCCAGGTAACGAGCAGTACTTC.

This clone has a single count. The rearrangement links TRBV4-2 to TRBJ2-1; D gene unclear. Germline CDR1 and CDR2: LGHNA and YNFKEQ. The CDR3 loop spans 16 amino acids. V lost 0 bases to trimming and J lost 3 bases, with 12 bases between them. In nucleotides, the CDR3 is TGTGCCAGCAGCCAAGAAGTTGGGAACATCTACAATGAGCAGTTCTTC. Protein: CASSQEVGNIYNEQFF.

With regard to this clone: The same CDR3 can be traced to other DNA sequences in this sample. The V and J genes are TRBV6-5 and TRBJ2-7; D might be TRBD1 (6 bases). V was clipped by 4 bases and J by 0 bases, with 13 bases between them. Germline CDR1 is MNHEY and CDR2 is SVGAGI. CDR3 length: 15 residues. As DNA, the CDR3 is TGTGCCAGCAGTTCCGGGACATCAGGCTCCTACGAGCAGTACTTC. Amino acid sequence: CASSSGTSGSYEQYF.

The genes are TRBV30 and TRBJ2-5; possibly TRBD2 for D (6 bases). Germline CDR1 GTSNPN, CDR2 SVGIG (reference sequence). V was trimmed by 1 base and J by 4 bases, leaving 7 bases between them. The CDR3 length is 12 residues. CDR3 residues: CAWSEAGETQYF. The CDR3 coding sequence is TGTGCCTGGAGTGAAGCGGGAGAGACCCAGTACTTC.

This chain joins TRBV28 and TRBJ2-7; TRBD1 agrees at 9 bases. The CDR3 is 16 amino acids. V was pared by 3 bases and J by 7 bases, with 13 bases of the junction left unmatched. CDR1 and CDR2 (germline): MDHEN, SYDVKM. CDR3 coding DNA: TGTGCCAGCAGTTTGGGTCTGGGACAGGGTTTTCGGGAGCAGTACTTC. Translation gives CASSLGLGQGFREQYF.

The chain employs TRBV5-6 and TRBJ2-4; 8 positions agree with TRBD1. Germline assignment: CDR1 SGHDT and CDR2 YYEEEE. The CDR3 loop spans 12 amino acids. The V and J ends lost 2 bases and 9 bases, in that order; junction bases with no gene match: 1. The CDR3, as DNA: TGTGCCAGCAGCTTCGACAGGGGCATTCAGTACTTC. It encodes CASSFDRGIQYF.